This entry lists 27 T cell receptor beta chains sequenced from one sample in a study of T cells in Graves' hyperthyroidism and ophthalmopathy. TCR beta CDR3 sequences were amplified from RNA transcripts. HTBI primers were the set used in a first-round RT-PCR of the TCR CDR3. Each CDR3 protein is one row after TCRdb ran MiXCR on the multiplex PCR reads. The profile shows around 300,000 distinct CDR3 sequences, 14% of them singletons. The material sequenced was blood. The source is a woman aged 25 to 39 with Graves' hyperthyroidism.

The rearrangement joins TRBV28 to TRBJ1-2; perhaps TRBD1 as D (5 bases). Germline CDR1 is MDHEN and CDR2 is SYDVKM. The CDR3 sequence is 13 residues long. The V end lost 5 bases, the J end lost 3 bases, and 10 bases lay between the germline ends. The CDR3 bases are TGTGCCAGCAGTCCACAGGACGACTATGGCTACACCTTC. Its translation: CASSPQDDYGYTF.

Ten or more counts support this clonotype. V is TRBV4-3 and J is TRBJ2-7, with a weak D call TRBD2 (5 bases). The CDR3 has 14 amino acids. Germline loops: CDR1 LGHNA, CDR2 YSLEER. V was pared by 1 base and J by 5 bases, with 12 bases between. The CDR3 nucleotides read TGCGCCAGCAGCCAAGGGGTAGCGAGCGACGAGCAGTACTTC. Encoded protein: CASSQGVASDEQYF.

This clonotype was picked up many times. The chain uses TRBV20-1 and TRBJ1-6; unclear D gene. V was trimmed by 6 bases and J by 6 bases, leaving 12 bases between them. The germline gives CDR1 DFQATT, CDR2 SNEGSKA (reference sequence). The CDR3 has 13 residues. The CDR3 is CSALGGFNSPLHF. CDR3 in DNA: TGCAGTGCCCTAGGTGGTTTTAATTCACCCCTCCACTTT.

This clonotype was detected ten times or more. This chain connects TRBV28 to TRBJ2-7; 8 bases match TRBD2. After removal of 4 bases from V and 3 bases from J, the junction contained 11 bases not matched to a gene. Per germline, CDR1 MDHEN and CDR2 SYDVKM. The CDR3 totals 16 residues. The CDR3 loop reads CASSSRWTSTFYEQYF. The CDR3 region has the DNA TGTGCCAGCAGTTCAAGATGGACTAGCACTTTCTACGAGCAGTACTTC.

A note on this clonotype: A much larger clone differs from this one at a single base, so this may be a read error. The CDR3 sequence: CASIPNEAFF. The CDR3, as DNA: TGTGCCTCGATTCCCAATGAAGCTTTCTTT. This chain uses TRBV30 with TRBJ1-1; D gene uncertain. With 7 bases removed from V and 7 bases from J, the gap between germline ends came to 10 bases. The CDR3 is 10 amino acids. The germline CDR1 and CDR2 sequences are GTSNPN and SVGIG (reference sequence).

This clonotype has at least ten counts. V is TRBV20-1 and J is TRBJ2-1, with D perhaps TRBD2 (5 bases). CDR1 DFQATT and CDR2 SNEGSKA come from the germline V gene (reference sequence). V lost 5 bases and J lost 9, with 20 bases in between. CDR3 length equals 14 residues. The CDR3 sequence is CSAALEGELGEQFF. In DNA form, the CDR3 reads TGCAGTGCTGCCCTAGAGGGAGAACTCGGTGAGCAGTTCTTC.

The J gene is TRBJ1-1, the V gene TRBV28; D is unclear. The germline CDR1 and CDR2 sequences are MDHEN and SYDVKM. This CDR3 is 13 amino acids long. The V end lost 7 bases, the J end lost 0 bases, and 9 bases lay between the germline ends. CDR3 bases: TGTGCCAGCACTCAGATCATGAACACTGAAGCTTTCTTT. Its protein product is CASTQIMNTEAFF.

This clonotype was recorded many times. This chain connects TRBV28 to TRBJ2-2, with D possibly being TRBD2 (10 bases). V was shortened by 5 bases and J by 2 bases, with 36 bases between the two germline ends. The germline gives CDR1 MDHEN, CDR2 SYDVKM. The CDR3 totals 23 residues. The CDR3 DNA is TGTGCCAGCAGTCTTGTCCCGGGACAGGGACCGGGTCTAGCGGGAGATAACACCGGGGAGCTGTTTTTT. Amino acids: CASSLVPGQGPGLAGDNTGELFF.

This clonotype showed up many times. The genes are TRBV20-1 and TRBJ2-7; D is unresolved. This CDR3 spans 13 amino acids. Germline lookup yields CDR1 DFQATT and CDR2 SNEGSKA (reference sequence). V lost 3 bases and J lost 5, with 14 bases in between. The CDR3, as DNA: TGCAGTGCTAGGTCAGTGGGGTTGGACGAGCAGTACTTC. This encodes CSARSVGLDEQYF.

The J gene is TRBJ1-5, the V gene TRBV6-5; D unclear. The V gene lost 2 bases and the J gene lost 3 bases, with 8 bases spanning the gap. Germline CDR1 reads MNHEY; CDR2 reads SVGAGI. The CDR3 has 14 amino acids. This CDR3 reads CASSYVADNQPQHF. CDR3 DNA sequence: TGTGCCAGCAGTTACGTGGCAGACAATCAGCCCCAGCATTTT.

The table lists this clonotype with a few counts. The rearrangement links TRBV9 to TRBJ2-1; no reliable D call. Between the trimmed V and J ends, which lost 4 bases and 6 bases, there was a span of 17 bases. In germline, CDR1 is SGDLS, CDR2 YYNGEE. The CDR3 sequence is 15 residues long. The CDR3 DNA is TGTGCCAGCAGCCAGGCTTTGCTAGATGGCAATGAGCAGTTCTTC. This codes for CASSQALLDGNEQFF.

Written as DNA, the CDR3 is TGTGCCAGCACCATCGGGGTTTCTGGCTACACCTTC. Protein product: CASTIGVSGYTF. The gene calls are TRBV11-2 and TRBJ1-2; D is unresolved. The CDR3 covers 12 residues. V was trimmed by 7 bases and J by 7 bases, leaving 13 bases between them. Germline CDR1 reads SGHAT; CDR2 reads FQNNGV.

This chain connects TRBV27 to TRBJ2-1; TRBD2 might be the D (6 bases). This CDR3 region has 16 residues. Germline assignment: CDR1 MNHEY and CDR2 SMNVEV (reference sequence). V dropped 3 bases and J dropped 0 bases, with 12 bases sitting between them. CDR3 bases: TGTGCCAGCAGTTTCCCTAGCGCACTCTCCTACAATGAGCAGTTCTTC. Translation: CASSFPSALSYNEQFF.

This clonotype showed up just a few times. A much bigger clone sits one base away, suggesting this may be a read error. The chain couples TRBV29-1 to TRBJ1-1; weak D call: TRBD1 (5 bases). V was clipped by 6 bases and J by 4 bases, with 18 bases between them. Germline V gene sequence: CDR1 SQVTM, CDR2 ANQGSEA. There are 14 residues in the CDR3. The CDR3 nucleotides are TGCAGCGTCCGGGAGGGGCTCACCTTCACTGAAGCTTTCTTT. This encodes CSVREGLTFTEAFF.

The V gene is TRBV4-2, the J gene TRBJ2-3, with 7 bases that match TRBD2. Germline trimming cut 0 bases from V and 4 bases from J; bases unmatched to any gene: 10. This CDR3 has 17 amino acids. Germline assignment: CDR1 LGHNA and CDR2 YNFKEQ. The CDR3 bases are TGTGCCAGCAGCCAAGATCCGGGCGGGAGCCGTTCAGATACGCAGTATTTT. Its protein product is CASSQDPGGSRSDTQYF.

This clonotype has at least ten counts. V and J are TRBV28 and TRBJ2-4; the match to TRBD2 covers 10 bases. Germline V gene sequence: CDR1 MDHEN, CDR2 SYDVKM. V lost 2 bases and J lost 0; bases outside the gene matches: 7. This CDR3 comprises 18 residues. For the CDR3, the DNA is TGTGCCAGCAGTTTAATATCTAGCGGGGGCTTAGCCAAAAACATTCAGTACTTC. Protein: CASSLISSGGLAKNIQYF.

The chain combines TRBV11-2 with TRBJ2-7; 8 bases are shared with TRBD2. V dropped 2 bases and J dropped 2; count of bases not matched to a gene: 2. The CDR3 is made up of 14 amino acids. Per germline, CDR1 SGHAT and CDR2 FQNNGV. The CDR3 DNA follows: TGTGCCAGCAGCTTACACGGGGGGGCCTACGAGCAGTACTTC. Translated: CASSLHGGAYEQYF.

In its sample, this clonotype was seen a few times. The chain carries TRBV4-3 and TRBJ1-2; D gene unclear. This CDR3 spans 13 amino acids. The V gene's germline CDR1 is LGHNA and CDR2 YSLEER. V lost 4 bases and J 2 bases, leaving 8 bases between the germline ends. This CDR3 is CASSPERNYGYTF. In DNA, the CDR3 is TGCGCCAGCAGCCCAGAGAGGAACTATGGCTACACCTTC.

This clonotype was recorded many times. The rearrangement joins TRBV20-1 to TRBJ2-1; 7 bases are shared with TRBD2. From germline, CDR1 is DFQATT and CDR2 SNEGSKA (reference sequence). Trimming at V came to 3 bases and at J to 3 bases, leaving 5 bases not matched to a gene. The CDR3 is made up of 14 amino acids. CDR3 DNA: TGCAGTGCTAGCGGGCAGCGGGACTACAATGAGCAGTTCTTC. Translated: CSASGQRDYNEQFF.

This clonotype was observed a few times. Being one base from a much bigger clone, this may be a read error. This chain uses TRBV7-2 with TRBJ1-2, with D perhaps TRBD1 (6 bases). The CDR3 runs to 14 residues. In germline, CDR1 is SGHTA, CDR2 FQGNSA. The CDR3 is CASSYRTDNCGYTF. The CDR3 DNA reads as TGTGCCAGCAGCTACCGGACAGATAACTGTGGCTACACCTTC.

The chain uses TRBV24-1 and TRBJ2-3; 9 nucleotides line up with TRBD1. The germline gives CDR1 KGHDR, CDR2 SFDVKD. J lost 4 bases, V lost 6 bases, and 4 bases had no gene match. The CDR3 is 14 residues long. CDR3 DNA: TGTGCCACCAGTTCGGGACAGGGCTCAGATACGCAGTATTTT. The encoded protein is CATSSGQGSDTQYF.

The chain carries TRBV29-1 and TRBJ2-1; TRBD1 matches 11 bases. The CDR3 totals 14 residues. Per the germline V gene, CDR1 is SQVTM and CDR2 is ANQGSEA. V lost 6 bases and J lost 8; bases outside the gene matches: 9. The chain's CDR3 is CSVGQGDLVDEQFF. The DNA of the CDR3 is TGCAGCGTGGGACAGGGGGATCTTGTAGATGAGCAGTTCTTC.

The sample holds many counts of this clonotype. This rearrangement joins TRBV7-2 to TRBJ2-7, with a weak D call TRBD2 (5 bases). The CDR3 has 15 residues. V lost 0 bases and J lost 0, with 9 bases in between. Germline V gives CDR1 SGHTA, CDR2 FQGNSA. The CDR3 DNA reads TGTGCCAGCAGCTTAGCGTTGGGGAGCTCCTACGAGCAGTACTTC. Its translation: CASSLALGSSYEQYF.

This clonotype was recorded many times. This chain joins TRBV10-3 and TRBJ1-2, with D perhaps TRBD1 (6 bases). V was shortened by 0 bases and J by 8 bases, with 22 bases between the two germline ends. Germline V lookup: CDR1 ENHRY, CDR2 SYGVKD. This CDR3 is 17 amino acids long. The CDR3 protein is CAISESPAGADFRGYTF. The DNA of the CDR3 is TGTGCCATCAGTGAGTCCCCTGCAGGGGCGGATTTTCGGGGCTACACCTTC.

This clonotype was observed at least ten times. The genes are TRBV20-1 and TRBJ1-1, with D unresolved. The CDR3 spans 13 residues. Germline lookup yields CDR1 DFQATT and CDR2 SNEGSKA (reference sequence). Trimming cost V 5 bases and J 1 base, with 11 bases left between them. The CDR3 region has the DNA TGCAGTGCTGCCGGGCCGAGGAACACTGAAGCTTTCTTT. Its protein product is CSAAGPRNTEAFF.

Of note for this clonotype: A much larger clone sits a single nucleotide away, making a read error possible. The chain uses TRBV6-2 or TRBV6-3 and TRBJ2-1, with D perhaps matching TRBD2 (5 bases). Germline CDR1 reads MNHEY; CDR2 reads SVGEGT. The CDR3 sequence is 14 residues long. Trimming cost V 0 bases and J 10 bases, with 13 bases left between them. The CDR3 nucleotides read TGTGCCAGCAGTTACTCTAGCGTCTCCTACGAGCAGTTCTTC. Protein: CASSYSSVSYEQFF.

The chain joins TRBV25-1 to TRBJ2-5; tentative D call: TRBD1 (5 bases). There are 14 residues in the CDR3. V was pared by 1 base and J by 5 bases, with 11 bases between. The germline V gene encodes CDR1 MGHDK and CDR2 SYGVNS. The CDR3 region is CASSEFKGFETQYF. CDR3 DNA: TGTGCCAGCAGTGAATTTAAGGGGTTCGAGACCCAGTACTTC.